These 11 T cell receptor beta chains came from one sample sequenced in a study of cytomegalovirus exposure and HLA in healthy donors. Researchers ran the PCR with 60 Vbeta and 13 Jbeta primers. Sequencing used immunoSEQ multiplex PCR; TCRdb keeps in-frame clones, though not all of them. The data show fewer than 150,000 clones, with approximately 79% seen just once and about 16% held by the top ten. The source material was PBMCs. These receptors were obtained from a man aged 50 or older in good health and CMV-seropositive.

V usage is TRBV9 and J usage is TRBJ2-3; D is possibly TRBD1 (6 bases). Trimming shortened V by 4 bases and J by 3 bases, and 15 bases separated the two germline ends. The CDR3 consists of 15 residues. Germline V CDR1 and CDR2: SGDLS, YYNGEE. The CDR3 here is CASSPRGQGTDTQYF. The CDR3 nucleotides read TGTGCCAGCAGCCCCCGAGGTCAGGGGACAGATACGCAGTATTTT.

This chain uses TRBV2 with TRBJ2-3; 10 bases are a match to TRBD1. The CDR3 has 15 amino acids. Germline V gene data show CDR1 as SNHLY and CDR2 as FYNNEI. Trimming cost V 4 bases and J 3 bases; bases outside gene matches: 4. CDR3 nucleotide sequence: TGTGCCAGCAGTGGCCCGGGACAGGGGACAGATACGCAGTATTTT. Residues: CASSGPGQGTDTQYF.

J is TRBJ1-2 and V is TRBV5-8; D remains unclear. The germline gives CDR1 SGHTS, CDR2 YDEGEE. The V end lost 1 base, the J end lost 8 bases, and 12 bases lay between the germline ends. This CDR3 region has 13 residues. The CDR3 nucleotides are TGTGCCAGCAGCTTGTTTGGAGCGAGGGGCTACACCTTC. Translated, it gives CASSLFGARGYTF.

The chain is built from TRBV29-1 and TRBJ2-3, with TRBD1 matching 7 bases. CDR1 and CDR2 from the germline V gene are SQVTM and ANQGSEA. V trimming: 5 bases; J trimming: 2 bases; junction bases outside the gene matches: 7. This CDR3 spans 14 amino acids. The CDR3 DNA reads as TGCAGCGTTCGGGTACAGGGGCCCACAGATACGCAGTATTTT. Translated, it gives CSVRVQGPTDTQYF.

As for this clone: A junction boundary mismatches the germline segment, possibly from a read error. The chain links TRBV5-6 to TRBJ1-2, with D possibly matching TRBD1 (6 bases). CDR3 size: 13 residues. CDR1 and CDR2 (germline): SGHDT, YYEEEE. CDR3 amino acids: CVSSFDRNYGYTF. The CDR3 DNA sequence: TGTGTCAGCAGCTTTGACAGGAACTATGGCTACACCTTC.

The rearrangement uses TRBV5-4 and TRBJ2-2, with D possibly matching TRBD2 (6 bases). Germline assignment: CDR1 SGHNT and CDR2 YYREEE (reference sequence). This CDR3 comprises 15 residues. With 4 bases removed from V and 2 bases from J, the gap between germline ends came to 12 bases. CDR3 residues: CASSAGRFNTGELFF. The CDR3 DNA is TGTGCCAGCAGCGCGGGACGCTTTAACACCGGGGAGCTGTTTTTT.

This chain uses TRBV2 with TRBJ2-3; no firm D call. V lost 10 bases to trimming and J lost 5 bases, with 10 bases between them. Per germline, CDR1 SNHLY and CDR2 FYNNEI. The CDR3 runs 11 residues. The CDR3 sequence is CATAGGDTQYF. The DNA of the CDR3 is TGTGCCACCGCCGGTGGAGATACGCAGTATTTT.

This chain joins TRBV11-2 and TRBJ2-3, with 7 bases aligning to TRBD2. Germline CDR1 SGHAT, CDR2 FQNNGV. V lost 6 bases, J lost 4 bases, and 10 bases stayed unmatched. This CDR3 spans 15 amino acids. The CDR3: CASRGWRAGADTQYF. DNA of the CDR3: TGTGCCAGCAGGGGGTGGCGGGCGGGGGCAGATACGCAGTATTTT.

The chain employs TRBV6-5 and TRBJ2-7, with no clear D. V lost 1 base and J 5 bases, leaving 15 bases between the germline ends. This CDR3 has 15 amino acids. Looked up from germline, CDR1 is MNHEY and CDR2 is SVGAGI. This CDR3 reads CASSYLPLITNEQYF. The CDR3 coding sequence is TGTGCCAGCAGTTACTTGCCACTAATAACGAACGAGCAGTACTTC.

This chain joins TRBV5-4 and TRBJ2-1; D gene unclear. CDR1 is SGHNT, CDR2 YYREEE, per germline (reference sequence). V was cut by 0 bases and J by 3 bases, with 7 bases left in between. The CDR3 sequence is 14 residues long. For the CDR3, the DNA is TGTGCCAGCAGCTTGGGCCAGGTCTACAATGAGCAGTTCTTC. Residues: CASSLGQVYNEQFF.

The chain employs TRBV19 and TRBJ1-2; D not resolved. The germline CDR1 and CDR2 sequences are LNHDA and SQIVND (reference sequence). V gave up 3 bases and J gave up 1 base, with 12 bases separating them. This CDR3 is built from 15 residues. Written as DNA, the CDR3 is TGTGCCAGTAGTATCGGGCGGGGATTTAACTATGGCTACACCTTC. It specifies CASSIGRGFNYGYTF.